The 25 T cell receptor beta chains below all came from one sample that was sequenced in a study of blood T cells in healthy people across ages. Combining a sample-barcoded 5' primer with a J-beta primer mix, a second PCR ran for 7 to 11 cycles. TCRdb analysed the 5' RACE reads with MiXCR anew, one entry per CDR3 protein. The repertoire holds around 970,000 distinct CDR3 sequences, 51% seen once, with 20% to 25% in the top ten. Sequencing was done on a sample of blood. These TCRs come from a woman aged 60-75 years in good health.

In this sample, this clonotype turned up a few times. The chain couples TRBV29-1 to TRBJ2-3; 9 bases fit TRBD1. Germline V gene lookup returns CDR1 SQVTM and CDR2 ANQGSEA. V trimming: 4 bases; J trimming: 2 bases; junction bases outside the gene matches: 4. This CDR3 is 14 amino acids long. The CDR3: CSVVGTGSTDTQYF. CDR3 nucleotides: TGCAGCGTTGTAGGGACAGGGTCCACAGATACGCAGTATTTT.

The chain has TRBV24-1 and TRBJ2-4; 13 bases map to TRBD2. The last part of the DNA fits TRBJ2-5 better; the J call may be wrong. The CDR3 has 17 residues. Germline CDR1 and CDR2: KGHDR and SFDVKD. The CDR3 sequence: CATTQLPGLAGQETQYF. The DNA of the CDR3 is TGTGCCACCACTCAACTACCGGGACTAGCGGGGCAAGAGACCCAGTACTTC.

The rearrangement links TRBV7-9 to TRBJ2-7; perhaps TRBD2 as D (6 bases). CDR1 and CDR2 from the germline V gene are SEHNR and FQNEAQ (reference sequence). The CDR3 spans 13 residues. Trimming shortened V by 5 bases and J by 9 bases, and 17 bases separated the two germline ends. The CDR3 DNA is TGTGCCAGCAGCCAGGAGGGCGGGACCTGGCAGTACTTC. It specifies CASSQEGGTWQYF. Full variable domain (outside the CDR3, taken from reference TRBV7-9 and TRBJ2-7): DTGVSQNPRHKITKRGQNVTFRCDPISEHNRLYWYRQTLGQGPEFLTYFQNEAQLEKSRLLSDRFSAERPKGSFSTLEIQRTEQGDSAMYLCASSQEGGTWQYFGPGTRLTVT.

V gene TRBV9 combines with J gene TRBJ1-2; D remains ambiguous. The CDR3 sequence is 14 residues long. Trimming shortened V by 4 bases and J by 4 bases, and 14 bases separated the two germline ends. Germline lookup yields CDR1 SGDLS and CDR2 YYNGEE. The CDR3 nucleotides read TGTGCCAGCAGCCGTAGGGAAGCCCCCTATGGCTACACCTTC. Its protein is CASSRREAPYGYTF.

V gene TRBV7-2 combines with J gene TRBJ2-1; D perhaps matches TRBD2 (7 bases). The V and J ends lost 4 bases and 4 bases respectively, with 17 bases between them. The CDR3 sequence is 16 residues long. Per germline, CDR1 SGHTA and CDR2 FQGNSA. As DNA, the CDR3 is TGTGCCAGCAGCTCACAGGGAAGACTAGCTTACAATGAGCAGTTCTTC. As protein: CASSSQGRLAYNEQFF.

This clonotype was counted a few times. This chain joins TRBV12-3 or TRBV12-4 and TRBJ2-7; the D is unclear. The J call may be incorrect, as the DNA end agrees better with TRBJ2-4. The length of the CDR3 is 13 residues. The CDR3 loop is CASSLRFLYIQYF. The CDR3 bases are TGTGCCAGCAGTTTAAGGTTTCTGTACATTCAGTACTTC.

The chain links TRBV12-3 or TRBV12-4 to TRBJ2-5; D unclear. The CDR3 contains 16 residues. V lost 3 bases and J lost 2, with 16 bases in between. CDR3 amino acids: CASSFGLDALQETQYF. The CDR3 DNA reads as TGTGCCAGCAGTTTTGGCCTGGACGCCCTACAAGAGACCCAGTACTTC.

V is TRBV4-3 and J is TRBJ2-3; D might be TRBD2 (6 bases). This CDR3 contains 19 residues. CDR1 and CDR2 (germline): LGHNA, YSLEER. Trimming cost V 4 bases and J 0 bases, with 23 bases left between them. In DNA, the CDR3 is TGCGCCAGCAGCCTGCGCCTCCGGGACTTCATAACTAGCACAGATACGCAGTATTTT. Its protein is CASSLRLRDFITSTDTQYF.

The V call is TRBV3-1, the J call TRBJ2-3, with D unclear. CDR1 and CDR2 from the germline V gene are LGHDT and YNNKEL (reference sequence). Trimming removed 0 bases at V and 7 bases at J, with 5 bases between. The CDR3 is 12 residues long. The CDR3 is CASSQDSNTQYF. CDR3 nucleotides: TGTGCCAGCAGCCAAGACTCGAATACGCAGTATTTT.

V is TRBV4-2 and J is TRBJ1-1; D unresolved. V was pared by 3 bases and J by 2 bases, with 4 bases between. Germline lookup yields CDR1 LGHNA and CDR2 YNFKEQ. This CDR3 is built from 12 residues. The CDR3 loop is CASSQPNTEAFF. The CDR3 coding sequence is TGTGCCAGCAGCCAGCCCAACACTGAAGCTTTCTTT.

This chain joins TRBV28 and TRBJ2-7; D unclear. This CDR3 is 14 amino acids long. Germline V gene sequence: CDR1 MDHEN, CDR2 SYDVKM. The V gene lost 9 bases and the J gene lost 3 bases, with 18 bases spanning the gap. The CDR3 region is CASSHHLFSYEQYF. The CDR3 DNA is TGTGCCAGTAGTCACCACCTCTTTAGCTACGAGCAGTACTTC.

The V gene is TRBV3-1, the J gene TRBJ2-3; D is undetermined. Per germline, CDR1 LGHDT and CDR2 YNNKEL (reference sequence). CDR3 length: 14 amino acids. Trimming left V 2 bases short and J 7 bases short, with 13 bases between. This CDR3 reads CASSQQLSLNTQYF. In DNA form, the CDR3 reads TGTGCCAGCAGCCAACAACTTAGCCTCAATACGCAGTATTTT.

The rearrangement uses TRBV7-2 and TRBJ2-1; D is unclear. Trimming removed 1 base from V and 8 bases from J, with 9 bases in between. The CDR3 contains 13 residues. Germline V gene lookup returns CDR1 SGHTA and CDR2 FQGNSA. The CDR3 DNA follows: TGTGCCAGCAGCTTAGTAACACTATATGAGCAGTTCTTC. This gives the protein CASSLVTLYEQFF.

The CDR3 loop reads CAWRREATSYEQYF. In DNA, the CDR3 is TGTGCCTGGAGGCGGGAGGCCACCTCATACGAGCAGTACTTC. The V call is TRBV30, the J call TRBJ2-7; TRBD2 matches 8 bases. This CDR3 is 14 amino acids long. CDR1 GTSNPN and CDR2 SVGIG come from the germline V gene (reference sequence). J was trimmed by 4 bases and V by 3 bases; bases with no gene match: 8.

This chain uses TRBV20-1 with TRBJ2-6, with D hard to call. Per the germline V gene, CDR1 is DFQATT and CDR2 is SNEGSKA (reference sequence). CDR3 length equals 14 residues. The ends were cut back, 5 bases at V and 2 bases at J, with 10 bases in the middle. The CDR3 DNA sequence: TGCAGTGCTGAGAACATGGCTGGGGCCAACGTCCTGACTTTC. This codes for CSAENMAGANVLTF.

The chain has TRBV7-9 and TRBJ2-5; the D gene is possibly TRBD2 (5 bases). Germline CDR1 reads SEHNR; CDR2 reads FQNEAQ (reference sequence). Between the trimmed V and J ends, which lost 4 bases and 9 bases, there was a span of 15 bases. The CDR3 runs 13 residues. In DNA, the CDR3 is TGTGCCAGCAGCTACGGACTGGTCCTAGCCCAGTACTTC. Translating gives CASSYGLVLAQYF. Combining the CDR3 with reference TRBV7-9 and TRBJ2-5 gives the whole variable domain DTGVSQNPRHKITKRGQNVTFRCDPISEHNRLYWYRQTLGQGPEFLTYFQNEAQLEKSRLLSDRFSAERPKGSFSTLEIQRTEQGDSAMYLCASSYGLVLAQYFGPGTRLLVL.

The chain combines TRBV7-9 with TRBJ2-7; D is unresolved. V was pared by 3 bases and J by 5 bases, with 14 bases between. The length of the CDR3 is 14 residues. Germline CDR1 is SEHNR and CDR2 is FQNEAQ (reference sequence). The CDR3 coding sequence is TGTGCCAGCAGCTTCCCGGATGGTCCCCACGAGCAGTACTTC. Its protein product is CASSFPDGPHEQYF. The whole variable domain, remainder taken from reference TRBV7-9 and TRBJ2-7, is DTGVSQNPRHKITKRGQNVTFRCDPISEHNRLYWYRQTLGQGPEFLTYFQNEAQLEKSRLLSDRFSAERPKGSFSTLEIQRTEQGDSAMYLCASSFPDGPHEQYFGPGTRLTVT.

This clonotype was seen a handful of times. The chain joins TRBV12-3 or TRBV12-4 to TRBJ2-1; TRBD2 matches at 14 bases. This CDR3 spans 21 amino acids. Trimming took 2 bases from V and 1 from J; bases not matched to a gene: 13. For the CDR3, the DNA is TGTGCCAGCAGTTTACGCCATCCGGGACTAGCGGGAGCAGTGTCCTACAATGAGCAGTTCTTC. Translation: CASSLRHPGLAGAVSYNEQFF.

The chain couples TRBV3-1 to TRBJ2-5, with D unresolved. The CDR3 runs 13 residues. Trimming removed 0 bases from V and 2 bases from J, with 4 bases in between. Germline lookup yields CDR1 LGHDT and CDR2 YNNKEL (reference sequence). As DNA, the CDR3 is TGTGCCAGCAGCCAAGAGAGTCAAGAGACCCAGTACTTC. Translation: CASSQESQETQYF.

This chain joins TRBV28 and TRBJ2-6; 8 nucleotides align to TRBD1. Trimming removed 6 bases from V and 4 bases from J; junction bases left unmatched: 5. The CDR3 extends over 15 amino acids. CDR1 is MDHEN and CDR2 is SYDVKM in the germline V gene. In nucleotides, the CDR3 is TGTGCCAGCAGGCCGACAGGGGCCGGGGCCAACGTCCTGACTTTC. This gives the protein CASRPTGAGANVLTF. Based on the CDR3 plus reference TRBV28 and TRBJ2-6, the full variable domain is DVKVTQSSRYLVKRTGEKVFLECVQDMDHENMFWYRQDPGLGLRLIYFSYDVKMKEKGDIPEGYSVSREKKERFSLILESASTNQTSMYLCASRPTGAGANVLTFGAGSRLTVL.

This clonotype was found a few times. The chain uses TRBV20-1 and TRBJ2-3; D possibly corresponds to TRBD1 (6 bases). The V and J ends lost 2 bases and 5 bases respectively, with 11 bases between them. The CDR3 spans 13 residues. The V gene's germline CDR1 is DFQATT and CDR2 SNEGSKA (reference sequence). The CDR3 DNA reads TGCAGTGCTAGAAGCACAGGGAAAGATACGCAGTATTTT. Residues: CSARSTGKDTQYF.

This chain uses TRBV12-3 or TRBV12-4 with TRBJ1-1; 10 bases align to TRBD1. Losses at the gene ends were 6 bases for V and 10 bases for J; bases not matched to a gene: 5. This CDR3 is built from 12 residues. CDR3 nucleotides: TGTGCCAGCAGGAACCGGGACAGGGGAGCTTTCTTT. Translation gives CASRNRDRGAFF.

This sequence joins TRBV9 and TRBJ2-1, with 10 bases aligning to TRBD2. The CDR3 is 18 amino acids. Trimming at V came to 4 bases and at J to 6 bases, leaving 16 bases not matched to a gene. Germline V gene data show CDR1 as SGDLS and CDR2 as YYNGEE. As DNA, the CDR3 is TGTGCCAGCAGCCCGCCACCCCCACTAGCGGGGAAAGGCAATGAGCAGTTCTTC. Amino acid sequence: CASSPPPPLAGKGNEQFF. Complete variable domain (other parts from reference TRBV9 and TRBJ2-1): DSGVTQTPKHLITATGQRVTLRCSPRSGDLSVYWYQQSLDQGLQFLIQYYNGEERAKGNILERFSAQQFPDLHSELNLSSLELGDSALYFCASSPPPPLAGKGNEQFFGPGTRLTVL.

The rearrangement joins TRBV6-2 or TRBV6-3 to TRBJ2-7; D gene ambiguous. This CDR3 spans 15 amino acids. The V end was cut by 0 bases, the J end by 2 bases, with 11 bases between. Germline assignment: CDR1 MNHEY and CDR2 SVGEGT. The CDR3 sequence is CASSYSIIQTYEQYF. DNA of the CDR3: TGTGCCAGCAGTTACTCGATTATCCAAACCTACGAGCAGTACTTC.

This clonotype was recorded a few times. The genes are TRBV5-1 and TRBJ2-7; D ambiguous. This CDR3 region has 14 residues. Trimming removed 4 bases from V and 2 bases from J, with 13 bases in between. The V gene's germline CDR1 is SGHRS and CDR2 YFSETQ. The CDR3 protein is CASSKQTSTYEQYF. The CDR3 DNA is TGCGCCAGCAGCAAGCAGACAAGTACCTACGAGCAGTACTTC.